This entry lists 31 T cell receptor beta chains sequenced from one sample in a study of blood T cell repertoires in COVID-19. The assay was immunoSEQ multiplex PCR, and TCRdb's table has in-frame clones only and misses some. The table lists about 220,000 clones, 82% of them singletons. Material for sequencing was peripheral blood. These receptors were collected from a woman older than 75 with acute or convalescent COVID-19.

The CDR3 DNA reads as TGTGCCAGCAGCTACTCGGGAGGACTAGGAGGGAGCACAGATACGCAGTATTTT. Protein: CASSYSGGLGGSTDTQYF. V usage is TRBV11-3 and J usage is TRBJ2-3, with 7 bases identical to TRBD2. Germline CDR1 is SGHNT and CDR2 is YENEEA. V gave up 4 bases and J gave up 0 bases; unmatched junction bases: 13. The CDR3 covers 18 residues.

This rearrangement joins TRBV2 to TRBJ2-3, with a tentative D call TRBD2 (6 bases). V lost 6 bases and J 2 bases, leaving 6 bases between the germline ends. The CDR3 spans 12 residues. The germline V gene has CDR1 SNHLY and CDR2 FYNNEI. In nucleotides, the CDR3 is TGTGCCAGCAGGGGACTCACAGATACGCAGTATTTT. Protein: CASRGLTDTQYF.

This clone was counted a few times. The chain links TRBV27 to TRBJ2-1, with 8 positions matching TRBD2. CDR1 and CDR2 from the germline V gene are MNHEY and SMNVEV (reference sequence). The CDR3 has 17 residues. J was trimmed by 2 bases and V by 2 bases; bases with no gene match: 8. The CDR3 DNA sequence: TGTGCCAGCAGTTTAGGGGTGTCGGGGGGGACCTACAATGAGCAGTTCTTC. It specifies CASSLGVSGGTYNEQFF.

V is TRBV2 and J is TRBJ1-1; D is undetermined. Germline assignment: CDR1 SNHLY and CDR2 FYNNEI. The length of the CDR3 is 11 residues. Trimming pared 6 bases from V and 5 bases from J, leaving 7 bases between. The CDR3 region is CASSERTEAFF. CDR3 bases: TGTGCCAGCAGCGAGCGGACTGAAGCTTTCTTT. The entire variable domain, with the rest obtained from reference TRBV2 and TRBJ1-1, is as follows: EPEVTQTPSHQVTQMGQEVILRCVPISNHLYFYWYRQILGQKVEFLVSFYNNEISEKSEIFDDQFSVERPDGSNFTLKIRSTKLEDSAMYFCASSERTEAFFGQGTRLTVV.

V usage is TRBV25-1 and J usage is TRBJ2-2; a possible D gene is TRBD1 (6 bases). Germline loops: CDR1 MGHDK, CDR2 SYGVNS. Trimming removed 7 bases from V and 5 bases from J, with 14 bases in between. CDR3 length: 14 residues. CDR3 in amino acids: CASIGQGGTGELFF. In DNA, the CDR3 is TGTGCCAGCATCGGACAAGGGGGAACCGGGGAGCTGTTTTTT.

The gene calls are TRBV18 and TRBJ1-2; 9 positions agree with TRBD1. Germline CDR1 KGHSH, CDR2 LQKENI. J gave up 4 bases and V 3 bases, and 6 bases lay outside the gene matches. This CDR3 has 15 residues. The CDR3 sequence: CASSPYRDRVYGYTF. For the CDR3, the DNA is TGTGCCAGCTCACCGTATAGGGACAGGGTCTATGGCTACACCTTC. Filled out from reference TRBV18 and TRBJ1-2, the complete variable domain reads NAGVMQNPRHLVRRRGQEARLRCSPMKGHSHVYWYRQLPEEGLKFMVYLQKENIIDESGMPKERFSAEFPKEGPSILRIQQVVRGDSAAYFCASSPYRDRVYGYTFGSGTRLTVV.

In nucleotides, the CDR3 is TGTGCCAGCTCCCGGGGGGAGAACACCGGGGAGCTGTTTTTT. It is translated as CASSRGENTGELFF. The chain combines TRBV6-5 with TRBJ2-2, with 7 bases aligning to TRBD2. Germline V gene lookup returns CDR1 MNHEY and CDR2 SVGAGI. The V and J ends lost 8 bases and 1 base, in that order; junction bases with no gene match: 4. The CDR3 loop spans 14 amino acids.

Comment on this clone: The identical CDR3 is also encoded by other nucleotide sequences in the sample. The chain employs TRBV30 and TRBJ1-6; D is unclear. V lost 2 bases and J lost 7, with 9 bases in between. This CDR3 spans 13 amino acids. CDR1 is GTSNPN, CDR2 SVGIG, per germline (reference sequence). The CDR3 DNA sequence: TGTGCCTGGAGTCTTAGAGGGAATTCACCCCTCCACTTT. Residues: CAWSLRGNSPLHF.

The chain has TRBV27 and TRBJ1-6; D not resolved. Trimming took off 5 bases at V and 4 bases at J, with 12 bases between the two ends. The CDR3 length is 15 residues. Germline values: CDR1 MNHEY, CDR2 SMNVEV (reference sequence). The CDR3, as DNA: TGTGCCAGCAGTACCCTCGACACATATAATTCACCCCTCCACTTT. Translation: CASSTLDTYNSPLHF.

CDR3 DNA: TGTGCCAGCAGCTTCCGGACAGGAACCTCCTCTGGCTACACCTTC. This codes for CASSFRTGTSSGYTF. V and J are TRBV5-6 and TRBJ1-2; 7 bases agree with TRBD1. CDR3 size: 15 residues. The V gene end was trimmed by 2 bases and the J gene end by 7 bases; junction bases not matched to a gene: 11. From germline, CDR1 is SGHDT and CDR2 YYEEEE. Supplemented by reference TRBV5-6 and TRBJ1-2, the full variable domain reads DAGVTQSPTHLIKTRGQQVTLRCSPKSGHDTVSWYQQALGQGPQFIFQYYEEEERQRGNFPDRFSGHQFPNYSSELNVNALLLGDSALYLCASSFRTGTSSGYTFGSGTRLTVV.

The V and J genes are TRBV9 and TRBJ1-1; no clear D. The CDR3 runs to 15 residues. Germline values: CDR1 SGDLS, CDR2 YYNGEE. The V end lost 4 bases, the J end lost 3 bases, and 16 bases lay between the germline ends. Here the CDR3 reads CASSLGQAGHTEAFF. The CDR3 nucleotides read TGTGCCAGCAGCCTCGGCCAGGCAGGTCACACTGAAGCTTTCTTT.

This clone was counted once. The gene calls are TRBV21-1 and TRBJ1-2; the table's D call, TRBD1, has no DNA check behind it. TRBV21-1 is assigned pseudogene status. The CDR3 extends over 17 amino acids. For the CDR3, the DNA is TGTGCCAGCAGCAAACCGGGACAGGGGGCGCGGGGCTATGGCTACACCTTC. Its translation is CASSKPGQGARGYGYTF.

This clone was found a few times. The chain carries TRBV4-2 and TRBJ2-1, with 7 positions matching TRBD2. Germline V CDR1 and CDR2: LGHNA, YNFKEQ. Germline trimming cut 1 base from V and 4 bases from J; bases unmatched to any gene: 13. This CDR3 contains 18 residues. The chain's CDR3 is CASSQAGLGAGVYNEQFF. Written as DNA, the CDR3 is TGTGCCAGCAGCCAAGCCGGCCTGGGTGCGGGGGTTTACAATGAGCAGTTCTTC.

This rearrangement joins TRBV6-1 to TRBJ2-7; TRBD1 might be the D (5 bases). The CDR3 length is 14 residues. Per germline, CDR1 MNHNS and CDR2 SASEGT. Trimming removed 2 bases from V and 7 bases from J, with 15 bases in between. The CDR3 DNA reads as TGTGCCAGCAGTGAAAGCTGGGGCCGTGGGGAGCAGTACTTC. Protein: CASSESWGRGEQYF.

V gene TRBV7-7 combines with J gene TRBJ2-7; 9 bases match TRBD1. CDR1 and CDR2 (germline): SSHAT, FNYEAQ (reference sequence). The junction had 14 bases not matched to a gene; V was cut back by 1 base and J by 4 bases. CDR3 size: 18 residues. The CDR3 nucleotides are TGTGCCAGCAGCTTAGGTCTTCCGGGACAGGGAAAAGCTTACGAGCAGTACTTC. Translation gives CASSLGLPGQGKAYEQYF.

The rearrangement joins TRBV2 to TRBJ1-6, with 7 bases matching TRBD1. Germline CDR1 SNHLY, CDR2 FYNNEI. Trimming cost V 3 bases and J 6 bases; bases outside gene matches: 8. This CDR3 comprises 16 residues. The CDR3 sequence: CASSDGTVVGNSPLHF. CDR3 sequence (DNA): TGTGCCAGCAGTGACGGGACAGTGGTGGGTAATTCACCCCTCCACTTT.

This chain joins TRBV29-1 and TRBJ2-2; the match to TRBD1 covers 10 bases. CDR3 length: 15 amino acids. CDR1 and CDR2 from the germline V gene are SQVTM and ANQGSEA. J gave up 7 bases and V 7 bases, and 12 bases lay outside the gene matches. The CDR3 DNA is TGCAGCGGCAAGGGTGGGACAGGGGATCACGGGGAGCTGTTTTTT. Amino acids: CSGKGGTGDHGELFF.

The rearrangement uses TRBV5-1 and TRBJ1-1; D is perhaps TRBD1 (6 bases). Trimming took off 6 bases at V and 4 bases at J, with 16 bases between the two ends. The CDR3 has 14 amino acids. Germline CDR1 SGHRS, CDR2 YFSETQ. The CDR3 here is CASKPGHIGTEAFF. CDR3 nucleotide sequence: TGCGCCAGCAAACCGGGACACATAGGCACTGAAGCTTTCTTT.

This clone was counted between two and nine times. This CDR3 reads CASNQGGPGYTF. CDR3 nucleotide sequence: TGTGCCAGTAACCAAGGGGGGCCCGGCTACACCTTC. The V and J genes are TRBV3-1 (or the pseudogene TRBV3-2) and TRBJ1-2, with D tentatively TRBD1 (6 bases). V gave up 9 bases and J gave up 8 bases, with 16 bases separating them. CDR3 size: 12 residues. The V gene's germline CDR1 is LGHDT and CDR2 YNNKEL (reference sequence).

J is TRBJ1-4 and V is TRBV19; unclear D gene. The CDR3 consists of 14 residues. Trimming left V 3 bases short and J 10 bases short, with 15 bases between. In germline, CDR1 is LNHDA, CDR2 SQIVND (reference sequence). The CDR3 nucleotides are TGTGCCAGTAGTATCTCGGCAGTGCGAGGAAAACTGTTTTTT. Translation gives CASSISAVRGKLFF.

The chain combines TRBV11-1 with TRBJ2-3; 9 nucleotides match TRBD2. Trimming removed 5 bases from V and 0 bases from J; junction bases left unmatched: 3. From germline, CDR1 is SGHAT and CDR2 FQDESV (reference sequence). This CDR3 comprises 15 residues. CDR3 sequence reads: CASSPSGASTDTQYF. The CDR3 DNA follows: TGTGCCAGCAGCCCTAGCGGGGCGAGCACAGATACGCAGTATTTT. Full variable domain (rest looked up from reference TRBV11-1 and TRBJ2-3): EAEVAQSPRYKITEKSQAVAFWCDPISGHATLYWYRQILGQGPELLVQFQDESVVDDSQLPKDRFSAERLKGVDSTLKIQPAELGDSAMYLCASSPSGASTDTQYFGPGTRLTVL.

The chain is built from TRBV27 and TRBJ1-2; 10 nucleotides align to TRBD1. J gave up 6 bases and V 0 bases, and 1 base lay outside the gene matches. Per the germline V gene, CDR1 is MNHEY and CDR2 is SMNVEV (reference sequence). The CDR3 has 14 residues. CDR3 DNA: TGTGCCAGCAGTTTATCGGGACAGGGGAATGGCTACACCTTC. It encodes CASSLSGQGNGYTF.

The V gene is TRBV7-2, the J gene TRBJ1-6; no reliable D call. Germline V CDR1 and CDR2: SGHTA, FQGNSA. V was cut by 5 bases and J by 6 bases, with 8 bases left in between. This CDR3 has 13 residues. The DNA of the CDR3 is TGTGCCAGCAGCCCGACTTTTAATTCACCCCTCCACTTT. Translated, it gives CASSPTFNSPLHF.

The chain carries TRBV6-2 or TRBV6-3 and TRBJ1-6; D is possibly TRBD1 (5 bases). The V end lost 6 bases, the J end lost 8 bases, and 14 bases lay between the germline ends. From germline, CDR1 is MNHEY and CDR2 SVGEGT. The CDR3 runs to 14 residues. In nucleotides, the CDR3 is TGTGCCAGCAGCAAGGGGAGGGAGTATTCACCCCTCCACTTT. Protein: CASSKGREYSPLHF.

This clone was detected only a few times. The chain is built from TRBV29-1 and TRBJ1-1; perhaps TRBD1 as D (5 bases). Germline V lookup: CDR1 SQVTM, CDR2 ANQGSEA. The CDR3 has 13 residues. The V and J ends lost 3 bases and 4 bases respectively, with 12 bases between them. As DNA, the CDR3 is TGCAGCGTTGAGAAGGGTAGGGGCACTGAAGCTTTCTTT. Translated: CSVEKGRGTEAFF.

J is TRBJ2-1 and V is TRBV30, with 7 positions matching TRBD1. Germline V gives CDR1 GTSNPN, CDR2 SVGIG (reference sequence). V was pared by 1 base and J by 2 bases, with 8 bases of the junction left unmatched. CDR3 length: 16 residues. CDR3 coding DNA: TGTGCCTGGAGTGCCACGACAGGGTCGGCCTACAATGAGCAGTTCTTC. Its protein product is CAWSATTGSAYNEQFF.

The chain joins TRBV19 to TRBJ2-1, with 13 nucleotides matching TRBD2. V lost 1 base, J lost 4 bases, and 7 bases stayed unmatched. The germline gives CDR1 LNHDA, CDR2 SQIVND (reference sequence). The CDR3 contains 18 residues. The CDR3 bases are TGTGCCAGTAGTATAGGGGTGAGGGGACTAGCGGGGTACAATGAGCAGTTCTTC. It yields the protein CASSIGVRGLAGYNEQFF.

V gene TRBV2 combines with J gene TRBJ1-2; 8 bases map to TRBD1. The CDR3 length is 12 residues. Germline CDR1 and CDR2: SNHLY and FYNNEI. Trimming cost V 6 bases and J 6 bases; bases outside gene matches: 3. CDR3 sequence: CASRLQGDGYTF. The CDR3 DNA follows: TGTGCCAGCAGGTTACAGGGGGATGGCTACACCTTC.

This chain uses TRBV19 with TRBJ1-5, with 10 bases aligning to TRBD1. Germline V lookup: CDR1 LNHDA, CDR2 SQIVND (reference sequence). V shed 5 bases and J 0 bases; nucleotides not matched to a gene: 4. This CDR3 spans 16 amino acids. CDR3 region: CASSPRDRGSNQPQHF. DNA of the CDR3: TGTGCCAGTAGTCCTCGGGACAGGGGTAGCAATCAGCCCCAGCATTTT.

The rearrangement joins TRBV28 to TRBJ1-2, with 9 bases identical to TRBD1. The CDR3 runs 14 residues. V gave up 2 bases and J gave up 2 bases; unmatched junction bases: 0. Germline V lookup: CDR1 MDHEN, CDR2 SYDVKM. The CDR3 sequence is CASSLGQGNYGYTF. In nucleotides, the CDR3 is TGTGCCAGCAGTTTAGGACAGGGGAACTATGGCTACACCTTC.

The chain has TRBV6-2 or TRBV6-3 and TRBJ2-2, with 13 bases identical to TRBD2. Germline-derived CDR1 and CDR2 are MNHEY and SVGEGT. Trimming at V came to 6 bases and at J to 5 bases, leaving 6 bases not matched to a gene. This CDR3 contains 16 residues. The CDR3 region has the DNA TGTGCCAGCAGCTCGGGACTAGCGGGGTATACCGGGGAGCTGTTTTTT. Its protein product is CASSSGLAGYTGELFF.